This T cell receptor (beta chain) was captured in a study of blood T cell repertoires in COVID-19. The overall study: Sites in the United States, Italy and Spain provided acute and convalescent COVID-19 samples.

Sequenced by immunoSEQ multiplex PCR; TCRdb stores in-frame clones only, minus some. The table lists a few hundred thousand clones, 70% to 90% of them singletons. The length of the CDR3 is 12 residues. CDR1 is SQVTM and CDR2 is ANQGSEA in the germline V gene. Trimming shortened V by 7 bases and J by 1 base, and 10 bases separated the two germline ends. Sequences were obtained from PBMCs or T cells enriched from blood (not recorded which). The TCR originated in a man aged 25 to 40 who had recovered from COVID-19. V is TRBV29-1 and J is TRBJ1-1, with D maybe TRBD1 (6 bases). The CDR3 bases are TGCAGCGGACAGGCCTCGAACACTGAAGCTTTCTTT. Protein: CSGQASNTEAFF.